These 30 T cell receptor beta chains originate from one sample sequenced in a study of Ad26.COV2.S vaccination and SARS-CoV-2 variants. The assay was immunoSEQ multiplex PCR, and TCRdb's table has in-frame clones only and misses some. The sample shows about 400,000 clones, approximately 89% of them seen only once. Treatment specified: about 20 received Ad26.COV2.S at low or high dose, single or two shots; 5 received placebo; per-sample allocation not given. Specimen acquisition occurred on day 63 following the initial vaccine or placebo injection. Sequencing used peripheral blood, obtained in a trial of Ad26.COV2.S vaccine versus placebo. These receptors were taken from a person between 18 and 59 years old who received the Ad26.COV2.S COVID-19 vaccine or a placebo.

The V gene is TRBV11-2, the J gene TRBJ2-2, with 9 bases aligning to TRBD2. The CDR3 spans 15 residues. Trimming cost V 5 bases and J 6 bases; bases outside gene matches: 7. Looked up from germline, CDR1 is SGHAT and CDR2 is FQNNGV. The CDR3 region is CASSTRSGSAGELFF. The CDR3 bases are TGTGCCAGCAGCACTCGTAGCGGGAGCGCCGGGGAGCTGTTTTTT.

This rearrangement joins TRBV7-9 to TRBJ2-1, with TRBD2 matching 8 bases. V shed 3 bases, J shed 0 bases, and the junction held 1 base outside the gene matches. The CDR3 has 15 amino acids. CDR1 and CDR2 from the germline V gene are SEHNR and FQNEAQ (reference sequence). CDR3 coding DNA: TGTGCCAGCAGCTTGAGCGGGAGCTCCTACAATGAGCAGTTCTTC. This encodes CASSLSGSSYNEQFF.

This clone was seen a handful of times. The V gene is TRBV24-1, the J gene TRBJ2-4; the D call may be TRBD1 or TRBD2 (5 bases each). The CDR3 runs to 15 residues. Between the trimmed V and J ends, which lost 1 base and 9 bases, there was a span of 15 bases. Germline CDR1 reads KGHDR; CDR2 reads SFDVKD. In DNA form, the CDR3 reads TGTGCCACCAGTGATTTCCGTGGGGGACGGAGCATTCAGTACTTC. Translated, it gives CATSDFRGGRSIQYF.

This rearrangement joins TRBV20-1 to TRBJ2-7; D remains unclear. Trimming removed 1 base at V and 5 bases at J, with 3 bases between. This CDR3 is built from 10 residues. Germline V gene data show CDR1 as DFQATT and CDR2 as SNEGSKA (reference sequence). CDR3 coding DNA: TGCAGTGCTAGAGCGAACGAGCAGTACTTC. This encodes CSARANEQYF.

This sequence joins TRBV19 and TRBJ2-3, with a possible D match to TRBD1 (5 bases). CDR1 and CDR2 from the germline V gene are LNHDA and SQIVND (reference sequence). The CDR3 loop spans 14 amino acids. Trimming removed 6 bases at V and 0 bases at J, with 10 bases between. In DNA form, the CDR3 reads TGTGCCAGTAGCCTGACAGCTAGCACAGATACGCAGTATTTT. Translating it yields CASSLTASTDTQYF.

The chain has TRBV7-9 and TRBJ1-3; 9 bases line up with TRBD1. This CDR3 has 18 amino acids. The germline V gene encodes CDR1 SEHNR and CDR2 FQNEAQ (reference sequence). With 5 bases clipped from V and 0 bases from J, the junction kept 11 bases outside the gene matches. CDR3: CASSPSTGTGTSGNTIYF. In DNA, the CDR3 is TGTGCCAGCAGCCCGTCCACCGGGACAGGGACCTCTGGAAACACCATATATTTT.

This chain uses TRBV10-3 with TRBJ1-1, with D hard to call. Germline V lookup: CDR1 ENHRY, CDR2 SYGVKD. The CDR3 loop spans 13 amino acids. Trimming removed 1 base at V and 3 bases at J, with 6 bases between. Here the CDR3 reads CAISEWRYTEAFF. Here the CDR3 DNA reads TGTGCCATCAGTGAGTGGAGGTACACTGAAGCTTTCTTT.

The J gene is TRBJ2-1, the V gene TRBV4-1; maybe TRBD2 (5 bases). Germline CDR1 reads MGHRA; CDR2 reads YSYEKL. The CDR3 runs to 17 residues. V was shortened by 0 bases and J by 7 bases, with 19 bases between the two germline ends. The CDR3 protein is CASSQDLFVRTSNEQFF. The CDR3 DNA reads TGCGCCAGCAGCCAAGATCTTTTTGTTCGGACTTCTAATGAGCAGTTCTTC.

The chain joins TRBV7-2 to TRBJ1-2; D might be TRBD1 (5 bases). The CDR3 contains 15 residues. V was pared by 3 bases and J by 4 bases, with 15 bases between. The germline V gene has CDR1 SGHTA and CDR2 FQGNSA. The CDR3, as DNA: TGTGCCAGCAGCTTGGAAGGAGGGGTCTTCTATGGCTACACCTTC. Translating it yields CASSLEGGVFYGYTF.

The chain recombines TRBV5-1 with TRBJ2-4; 7 bases fit TRBD2. Looked up from germline, CDR1 is SGHRS and CDR2 is YFSETQ. The CDR3 runs to 17 residues. J was trimmed by 7 bases and V by 2 bases; bases with no gene match: 15. In nucleotides, the CDR3 is TGCGCCAGCAGCTTATTAAACCCCGGGACTACGGGGAACATTCAGTACTTC. Protein sequence: CASSLLNPGTTGNIQYF. Together with reference TRBV5-1 and TRBJ2-4, the CDR3 gives the full variable domain: KAGVTQTPRYLIKTRGQQVTLSCSPISGHRSVSWYQQTPGQGLQFLFEYFSETQRNKGNFPGRFSGRQFSNSRSEMNVSTLELGDSALYLCASSLLNPGTTGNIQYFGAGTRLSVL.

The chain carries TRBV3-1 (or the pseudogene TRBV3-2) and TRBJ2-3, with D unresolved. The CDR3 runs to 15 residues. Germline assignment: CDR1 LGHDT and CDR2 YNNKEL (reference sequence). V lost 0 bases and J lost 1, with 8 bases in between. For the CDR3, the DNA is TGTGCCAGCAGCCAAGATAATACAGGCACAGATACGCAGTATTTT. Amino acid sequence: CASSQDNTGTDTQYF.

This chain joins TRBV7-8 and TRBJ2-3; D is possibly TRBD1 (5 bases). CDR3 length: 15 amino acids. Trimming shortened V by 1 base and J by 3 bases, and 11 bases separated the two germline ends. Germline lookup yields CDR1 SGHVS and CDR2 FQNEAQ. CDR3 in DNA: TGTGCCAGCAGCTTAGGGCAGGGTAGTACAGATACGCAGTATTTT. As protein: CASSLGQGSTDTQYF.

V gene TRBV7-8 combines with J gene TRBJ2-3; unclear D gene. CDR3 size: 14 residues. The V gene's germline CDR1 is SGHVS and CDR2 FQNEAQ. Trimming cost V 5 bases and J 4 bases, with 13 bases left between them. This CDR3 reads CASSPVPNPDTQYF. In DNA form, the CDR3 reads TGTGCCAGCAGCCCCGTGCCGAACCCAGATACGCAGTATTTT.

The genes are TRBV6-4 and TRBJ2-2, with a tentative D call TRBD1 (5 bases). Per the germline V gene, CDR1 is MRHNA and CDR2 is SNTAGT. This CDR3 comprises 15 residues. V shed 0 bases and J shed 4 bases, with 9 bases lying between them. Written as DNA, the CDR3 is TGTGCCAGCAGTGACTCGGTCCAGGGCACCGGGGAGCTGTTTTTT. Its translation: CASSDSVQGTGELFF.

V is TRBV13 and J is TRBJ1-3; 8 bases align to TRBD1. V lost 5 bases and J lost 6; bases outside the gene matches: 9. The CDR3 loop spans 15 amino acids. From germline, CDR1 is PRHDT and CDR2 FYEKMQ (reference sequence). This CDR3 reads CASSATGQAVNTIYF. The CDR3 DNA follows: TGTGCCAGCAGCGCCACGGGACAGGCGGTAAACACCATATATTTT.

The chain links TRBV29-1 to TRBJ2-1; D remains ambiguous. Germline V gene lookup returns CDR1 SQVTM and CDR2 ANQGSEA. This CDR3 is built from 13 residues. The V end lost 1 base, the J end lost 10 bases, and 14 bases lay between the germline ends. CDR3 in DNA: TGCAGCGTTGAAGTTGCCAGCCCTTTGGAGCAGTTCTTC. Its protein product is CSVEVASPLEQFF.

This sequence joins TRBV10-3 and TRBJ2-7, with 10 bases fitting TRBD2. The CDR3 runs to 15 residues. Trimming cost V 7 bases and J 3 bases; bases outside gene matches: 9. Germline-derived CDR1 and CDR2 are ENHRY and SYGVKD. The CDR3 sequence is CAITEGVAGGYEQYF. CDR3 sequence (DNA): TGTGCCATCACCGAGGGGGTAGCGGGAGGCTACGAGCAGTACTTC.

With respect to this clone: Other DNA sequences of this sample code for an identical CDR3. This sequence joins TRBV11-3 and TRBJ2-2; 11 nucleotides agree with TRBD2. This CDR3 is built from 15 residues. V dropped 6 bases and J dropped 5; count of bases not matched to a gene: 5. In germline, CDR1 is SGHNT, CDR2 YENEEA. The CDR3 coding sequence is TGTGCCAGCAGTAGGCTAGCGGGAGGAACCGGGGAGCTGTTTTTT. The encoded protein is CASSRLAGGTGELFF.

The rearrangement uses TRBV5-6 and TRBJ2-7, with D perhaps being TRBD1 or TRBD2 (5 bases each). The CDR3 is 15 residues long. V dropped 6 bases and J dropped 2 bases, with 18 bases sitting between them. Germline V gene sequence: CDR1 SGHDT, CDR2 YYEEEE. The CDR3: CASNPRGSGAYEQYF. CDR3 nucleotide sequence: TGTGCCAGCAACCCGAGGGGCTCCGGCGCCTACGAGCAGTACTTC.

This rearrangement joins TRBV5-1 to TRBJ1-3, with D maybe TRBD1 (6 bases). CDR3 length equals 15 residues. Trimming took off 5 bases at V and 4 bases at J, with 16 bases between the two ends. Germline V gives CDR1 SGHRS, CDR2 YFSETQ. This CDR3 reads CASSVVGGQGNTIYF. CDR3 bases: TGCGCCAGCAGTGTTGTAGGGGGGCAAGGAAACACCATATATTTT.

V and J are TRBV19 and TRBJ2-5; 9 bases are shared with TRBD2. Germline lookup yields CDR1 LNHDA and CDR2 SQIVND (reference sequence). With 3 bases clipped from V and 5 bases from J, the junction kept 10 bases outside the gene matches. This CDR3 contains 16 residues. In DNA, the CDR3 is TGTGCCAGTAGTATTAAGGCGGGAGGGCCGATGGAGACCCAGTACTTC. This sequence encodes CASSIKAGGPMETQYF.

CDR3 sequence: CASSLRPGRNEQFF. Here the CDR3 DNA reads TGTGCCAGCAGCTTACGACCGGGGAGAAATGAGCAGTTCTTC. The V and J genes are TRBV7-2 and TRBJ2-1; D perhaps matches TRBD2 (5 bases). The CDR3 loop spans 14 amino acids. From germline, CDR1 is SGHTA and CDR2 FQGNSA. Trimming cost V 2 bases and J 7 bases, with 12 bases left between them.

V and J are TRBV7-9 and TRBJ2-5, with D possibly matching TRBD1 (5 bases). CDR3 length: 15 residues. The V gene lost 0 bases and the J gene lost 4 bases, with 12 bases spanning the gap. CDR1 SEHNR and CDR2 FQNEAQ come from the germline V gene (reference sequence). CDR3 nucleotide sequence: TGTGCCAGCAGCTTAGCGATCGGCAGGGCAGAGACCCAGTACTTC. This codes for CASSLAIGRAETQYF.

V usage is TRBV7-6 and J usage is TRBJ2-3; 9 bases align to TRBD1. Trimming took 5 bases from V and 4 from J; bases not matched to a gene: 10. The CDR3 is made up of 16 amino acids. Germline V gene data show CDR1 as SGHVS and CDR2 as FNYEAQ. In nucleotides, the CDR3 is TGTGCCAGCAGCCGCCGACAGGGGGGAGTTCCAGATACGCAGTATTTT. Translated, it gives CASSRRQGGVPDTQYF.

CDR3 in DNA: TGTGCCTGGAGGTCACCCCGGACAGATAATTCACCCCTCCACTTT. Translating it yields CAWRSPRTDNSPLHF. The gene calls are TRBV30 and TRBJ1-6; D is perhaps TRBD1 (6 bases). Trimming removed 3 bases at V and 5 bases at J, with 14 bases between. The V gene's germline CDR1 is GTSNPN and CDR2 SVGIG (reference sequence). CDR3 length: 15 residues.

The V and J genes are TRBV5-6 and TRBJ2-6; D is unresolved. This CDR3 comprises 17 residues. CDR1 is SGHDT, CDR2 YYEEEE, per germline. V dropped 0 bases and J dropped 3 bases, with 13 bases sitting between them. Written as DNA, the CDR3 is TGTGCCAGCAGCTTGGGTCCCCCCTCCGGTGGGGCCAACGTCCTGACTTTC. Translating gives CASSLGPPSGGANVLTF. The complete variable domain, with remaining parts taken from reference TRBV5-6 and TRBJ2-6, reads DAGVTQSPTHLIKTRGQQVTLRCSPKSGHDTVSWYQQALGQGPQFIFQYYEEEERQRGNFPDRFSGHQFPNYSSELNVNALLLGDSALYLCASSLGPPSGGANVLTFGAGSRLTVL.

This sequence joins TRBV7-9 and TRBJ2-2, with a weak D call TRBD1 (5 bases). CDR1 is SEHNR and CDR2 is FQNEAQ in the germline V gene (reference sequence). The CDR3 extends over 17 amino acids. With 5 bases removed from V and 7 bases from J, the gap between germline ends came to 23 bases. This chain's CDR3 is CASSDDVWNLRGGELFF. The CDR3 coding sequence is TGTGCCAGCAGCGACGATGTATGGAACCTAAGGGGCGGGGAGCTGTTTTTT.

This clone was picked up one time. This chain connects TRBV28 to TRBJ1-2; 7 bases line up with TRBD1. The J segment lost 3 bases and the V segment lost 5 bases, leaving 6 bases of the junction unmatched. The V gene's germline CDR1 is MDHEN and CDR2 SYDVKM. The length of the CDR3 is 14 residues. CDR3 in amino acids: CASSVGQRDYGYTF. As DNA, the CDR3 is TGTGCCAGCAGTGTGGGACAGAGGGACTATGGCTACACCTTC.

This clone occurred once. The V call is TRBV6-5, the J call TRBJ1-1; TRBD1 matches at 7 bases. Per the germline V gene, CDR1 is MNHEY and CDR2 is SVGAGI. Unmatched junction bases numbered 0, after V lost 0 bases and J lost 5 bases. This CDR3 contains 13 residues. The CDR3 loop is CASSYSTGTEAFF. Here the CDR3 DNA reads TGTGCCAGCAGTTACTCGACAGGGACTGAAGCTTTCTTT.

The gene calls are TRBV3-1 (or the pseudogene TRBV3-2) and TRBJ2-3; 7 positions agree with TRBD2. Germline V lookup: CDR1 LGHDT, CDR2 YNNKEL (reference sequence). The J segment lost 1 base and the V segment lost 4 bases, leaving 14 bases of the junction unmatched. CDR3 length: 18 amino acids. For the CDR3, the DNA is TGTGCCAGCAGCCCACCTATCTTACTAGCGAGTGGCACAGATACGCAGTATTTT. Translation gives CASSPPILLASGTDTQYF.